One TCR beta chain is described in this entry. What it binds is unknown. PCR used 60 Vbeta primers and 13 Jbeta primers. Sequenced by immunoSEQ multiplex PCR; TCRdb stores in-frame clones only, minus some. This sample yields approximately 160,000 clones, of which 82% are seen a single time; 5.7% belongs to the top ten. The data stem from a study of cytomegalovirus exposure and HLA in healthy donors. Study results and caveats: An analysis done earlier found most TCR beta V segments productive about 87% or about 30% of the time. Some segments of the V type, notably TRBV6-2 and TRBV6-3, were excluded as indistinguishable. Presence/absence analyses took donor sequencing depth as roughly uniform. HLA alleles were associated with some 16,000 TCR beta sequences in a later analysis at 0.05 false discovery rate.

This CDR3 region has 14 residues. CDR1 and CDR2 (germline): SSHAT, FNYEAQ (reference sequence). V lost 5 bases and J 2 bases, leaving 12 bases between the germline ends. V gene TRBV7-7 combines with J gene TRBJ2-5, with D possibly TRBD1 on 6 matching bases. The sample comprised PBMCs. The origin of this receptor is a man aged 25 to 40 in good health and CMV-seropositive. The CDR3 region is CASSPRGEQETQYF. The CDR3 DNA sequence: TGTGCCAGCAGCCCCAGGGGTGAGCAAGAGACCCAGTACTTC.